Presented here are 29 T cell receptor beta chains from one specimen sequenced in a study of CD8 T cells in Susac syndrome. Random hexamers were used to reverse transcribe the RNA input (roughly 0.5 to 1 ug). MiXCR, run by TCRdb on the immunoSEQ multiplex PCR reads, gives a single entry per CDR3 protein. Among fewer than 250,000 distinct CDR3 sequences listed, about 90% were seen once. The sample was CD8+ T cells from PBMCs. These receptors all stem from a human donor with multiple sclerosis.

In its sample, this clonotype was seen once. This chain connects TRBV12-3 or TRBV12-4 to TRBJ2-5; 13 nucleotides align to TRBD2. Trimming took 5 bases from V and 2 from J; bases not matched to a gene: 8. The CDR3 loop spans 17 amino acids. This CDR3 reads CASSRARLAGGQETQYF. CDR3 sequence (DNA): TGTGCCAGCAGTCGCGCTCGACTAGCGGGAGGTCAAGAGACCCAGTACTTC.

This chain joins TRBV12-3 or TRBV12-4 and TRBJ2-6; 14 bases are shared with TRBD2. V dropped 5 bases and J dropped 3; count of bases not matched to a gene: 9. The length of the CDR3 is 19 residues. CDR3 sequence: CASSPGGLAGVFGANVLTF. In nucleotides, the CDR3 is TGTGCCAGCAGTCCGGGGGGACTAGCGGGAGTATTTGGGGCCAACGTCCTGACTTTC.

This chain links TRBV28 with TRBJ1-5, with TRBD1 as a possible D gene (5 bases). V was clipped by 9 bases and J by 7 bases, with 19 bases between them. This CDR3 contains 14 residues. Per germline, CDR1 MDHEN and CDR2 SYDVKM. The CDR3 loop reads CASSVGGELQPQHF. In nucleotides, the CDR3 is TGTGCCAGTAGTGTTGGGGGAGAACTACAGCCCCAGCATTTT.

The chain is built from TRBV5-6 and TRBJ1-4, with D unclear. This CDR3 has 15 amino acids. Germline CDR1 is SGHDT and CDR2 is YYEEEE. The V end was cut by 2 bases, the J end by 12 bases, with 20 bases between. CDR3 residues: CASSFNMYRVGELFF. In nucleotides, the CDR3 is TGTGCCAGCAGCTTTAACATGTACCGAGTGGGAGAACTGTTTTTT.

The V call is TRBV9, the J call TRBJ2-7; possibly TRBD2 for D (5 bases). This CDR3 contains 14 residues. CDR1 and CDR2 from the germline V gene are SGDLS and YYNGEE. Trimming took off 2 bases at V and 4 bases at J, with 13 bases between the two ends. The CDR3 coding sequence is TGTGCCAGCAGCGTCGCTTCGGGAACTTACGAGCAGTACTTC. Amino acid sequence: CASSVASGTYEQYF. The complete variable domain, with remaining parts taken from reference TRBV9 and TRBJ2-7, reads DSGVTQTPKHLITATGQRVTLRCSPRSGDLSVYWYQQSLDQGLQFLIQYYNGEERAKGNILERFSAQQFPDLHSELNLSSLELGDSALYFCASSVASGTYEQYFGPGTRLTVT.

This chain uses TRBV7-3 with TRBJ2-1; TRBD2 might be the D (6 bases). The germline CDR1 and CDR2 sequences are SGHTA and FQGTGA. This CDR3 spans 15 amino acids. Trimming removed 5 bases from V and 3 bases from J, with 14 bases in between. CDR3 sequence reads: CASSPRVGLYNEQFF. The CDR3 nucleotides read TGTGCCAGCAGCCCTCGAGTGGGACTCTACAATGAGCAGTTCTTC.

The rearrangement uses TRBV7-8 and TRBJ1-5, with 12 bases fitting TRBD1. Losses at the gene ends were 0 bases for V and 3 bases for J; bases not matched to a gene: 3. CDR3 length: 17 residues. Germline CDR1 reads SGHVS; CDR2 reads FQNEAQ. CDR3 region: CASSLAGTGGFNQPQHF. CDR3 in DNA: TGTGCCAGCAGCTTAGCCGGGACAGGGGGCTTCAATCAGCCCCAGCATTTT.

This clonotype occurred once. The genes are TRBV20-1 and TRBJ2-7; 8 nucleotides match TRBD1. The CDR3 length is 16 residues. After removal of 1 base from V and 4 bases from J, the junction contained 12 bases not matched to a gene. CDR1 DFQATT and CDR2 SNEGSKA come from the germline V gene (reference sequence). This CDR3 is CSARGLRDRPTYEQYF. The CDR3 nucleotides read TGCAGTGCTAGAGGGCTGAGGGACAGGCCTACTTACGAGCAGTACTTC.

The chain uses TRBV27 and TRBJ2-7; maybe TRBD2 (6 bases). CDR1 MNHEY and CDR2 SMNVEV come from the germline V gene (reference sequence). The CDR3 contains 13 residues. V dropped 3 bases and J dropped 6 bases, with 12 bases sitting between them. The CDR3 protein is CASSFGGPREQYF. The CDR3 coding sequence is TGTGCCAGCAGTTTTGGAGGGCCCCGCGAGCAGTACTTC.

CDR3 nucleotide sequence: TGCAGCGTTGGGCCCGACGGATATCGGAACACTGAAGCTTTCTTT. Its translation is CSVGPDGYRNTEAFF. The V and J genes are TRBV29-1 and TRBJ1-1; unclear D gene. V lost 4 bases, J lost 1 base, and 16 bases lay in between. Germline lookup yields CDR1 SQVTM and CDR2 ANQGSEA. This CDR3 is built from 15 residues.

J is TRBJ1-1 and V is TRBV11-3; weak D call: TRBD1 (6 bases). V was pared by 7 bases and J by 7 bases, with 16 bases between. Per germline, CDR1 SGHNT and CDR2 YENEEA. The CDR3 consists of 13 residues. CDR3 loop: CASTPRPQGEAFF. CDR3 nucleotide sequence: TGTGCCAGCACCCCAAGGCCACAGGGTGAAGCTTTCTTT.

CDR3: CASSLAVAAETQYF. CDR3 coding DNA: TGTGCCAGCAGCTTGGCCGTGGCCGCGGAGACCCAGTACTTC. The chain combines TRBV5-4 with TRBJ2-5; no reliable D call. The CDR3 loop spans 14 amino acids. Per germline, CDR1 SGHNT and CDR2 YYREEE (reference sequence). The V gene lost 0 bases and the J gene lost 5 bases, with 11 bases spanning the gap.

This clonotype was seen just once. This chain uses TRBV4-3 with TRBJ2-2; a weak D match, TRBD1 (6 bases). Germline-derived CDR1 and CDR2 are LGHNA and YSLEER. The CDR3 loop spans 16 amino acids. Trimming pared 8 bases from V and 1 base from J, leaving 17 bases between. CDR3 in DNA: TGCGCCAGCCGCGGACCGGGACACCTGAACACCGGGGAGCTGTTTTTT. Translated, it gives CASRGPGHLNTGELFF.

This chain links TRBV19 with TRBJ1-1; D perhaps matches TRBD1 (6 bases). CDR1 is LNHDA, CDR2 SQIVND, per germline (reference sequence). The CDR3 runs 13 residues. Trimming removed 1 base at V and 12 bases at J, with 15 bases between. This chain's CDR3 is CASSIVGGAFPFF. CDR3 DNA sequence: TGTGCCAGTAGTATAGTTGGGGGGGCCTTTCCTTTCTTT.

The rearrangement uses TRBV7-9 and TRBJ1-2; D is ambiguous. In germline, CDR1 is SEHNR, CDR2 FQNEAQ (reference sequence). The CDR3 totals 12 residues. Trimming took 1 base from V and 6 from J, leaving 6 bases between them. The CDR3 DNA sequence: TGTGCCAGCAGCTTAGTCGGGGATGGCTACACCTTC. Protein product: CASSLVGDGYTF.

The rearrangement uses TRBV5-6 and TRBJ1-6; TRBD1 matches at 7 bases. The CDR3 covers 12 residues. The V and J ends lost 4 bases and 14 bases, in that order; junction bases with no gene match: 6. Germline V lookup: CDR1 SGHDT, CDR2 YYEEEE. The CDR3 is CASSTGDRTLHF. For the CDR3, the DNA is TGTGCCAGCAGCACCGGGGACAGAACCCTCCACTTT.

CDR3 region: CASSPSATGAVWNEQFF. CDR3 bases: TGCGCCAGCAGCCCATCGGCGACGGGGGCCGTGTGGAATGAGCAGTTCTTC. The J gene is TRBJ2-1, the V gene TRBV5-1; D assignment may be TRBD1 or TRBD2 (6 bases each). V was cut by 4 bases and J by 7 bases, with 24 bases left in between. The germline V gene encodes CDR1 SGHRS and CDR2 YFSETQ. This CDR3 is 17 amino acids long.

The chain carries TRBV20-1 and TRBJ1-5; perhaps TRBD1 as D (5 bases). The germline V and J ends were trimmed by 5 bases and 3 bases, with 14 bases remaining between them. Germline V gene data show CDR1 as DFQATT and CDR2 as SNEGSKA (reference sequence). CDR3 length: 14 amino acids. The CDR3 sequence is CSAQDRTTNQPQHF. In nucleotides, the CDR3 is TGCAGTGCTCAAGACAGAACGACCAATCAGCCCCAGCATTTT.

The chain couples TRBV10-2 to TRBJ2-3; D may be TRBD2 (5 bases). The CDR3 extends over 14 amino acids. CDR1 and CDR2 from the germline V gene are WSHSY and SAAADI. V was shortened by 8 bases and J by 2 bases, with 14 bases between the two germline ends. The CDR3 protein is CASLTGLVTDTQYF. The CDR3, as DNA: TGCGCCAGCTTAACCGGACTTGTCACAGATACGCAGTATTTT.

This clonotype was detected once. The DNA for the CDR3 is TGTGCCAGCAGTTTAACTTTTGGGGTCCCCTCCGGGGAGCTGTTTTTT. This sequence encodes CASSLTFGVPSGELFF. This chain connects TRBV27 to TRBJ2-2; D call uncertain. The CDR3 covers 16 residues. Trimming took off 2 bases at V and 6 bases at J, with 16 bases between the two ends. Germline CDR1 MNHEY, CDR2 SMNVEV (reference sequence).

The chain joins TRBV12-3 or TRBV12-4 to TRBJ2-2, with 11 bases lining up with TRBD2. V dropped 10 bases and J dropped 0; count of bases not matched to a gene: 10. This CDR3 spans 17 amino acids. The CDR3 reads CATAASGRFANTGELFF. The CDR3 bases are TGTGCCACCGCGGCTAGCGGGAGGTTCGCGAACACCGGGGAGCTGTTTTTT.

This clonotype occurred once. This CDR3 reads CSARDTGTSGRAYNEQFF. CDR3 bases: TGCAGTGCTAGAGATACCGGGACTAGCGGTCGCGCCTACAATGAGCAGTTCTTC. The chain combines TRBV20-1 with TRBJ2-1; TRBD2 aligns across 11 bases. From germline, CDR1 is DFQATT and CDR2 SNEGSKA (reference sequence). Losses at the gene ends were 0 bases for V and 2 bases for J; bases not matched to a gene: 9. CDR3 length equals 18 residues.

CDR3 residues: CASSLASGDYGYTF. CDR3 DNA sequence: TGTGCCAGCAGTTTAGCTTCAGGGGACTATGGCTACACCTTC. The V and J genes are TRBV27 and TRBJ1-2; a possible D gene is TRBD1 (6 bases). With 2 bases removed from V and 3 bases from J, the gap between germline ends came to 10 bases. The CDR3 contains 14 residues. The germline CDR1 and CDR2 sequences are MNHEY and SMNVEV (reference sequence).

This clonotype was seen a few times. This chain links TRBV4-1 with TRBJ2-7, with TRBD2 matching 9 bases. Germline V CDR1 and CDR2: MGHRA, YSYEKL. The CDR3 extends over 16 amino acids. Losses at the gene ends were 0 bases for V and 3 bases for J; bases not matched to a gene: 6. CDR3 coding DNA: TGCGCCAGCAGCCAAGATATGACTAGCGGAATCTACGAGCAGTACTTC. It yields the protein CASSQDMTSGIYEQYF.

This chain connects TRBV19 to TRBJ2-7; 7 bases map to TRBD1. V gave up 7 bases and J gave up 3 bases; unmatched junction bases: 12. The CDR3 has 15 amino acids. From germline, CDR1 is LNHDA and CDR2 SQIVND (reference sequence). The DNA of the CDR3 is TGTGCCAGTAAAATTTCCGGGACAGAGTACTACGAGCAGTACTTC. Its translation is CASKISGTEYYEQYF.

The chain carries TRBV9 and TRBJ2-5, with D possibly TRBD2 on 5 matching bases. The CDR3 runs to 19 residues. The germline V gene has CDR1 SGDLS and CDR2 YYNGEE. Trimming shortened V by 0 bases and J by 1 base, and 22 bases separated the two germline ends. The CDR3 loop is CASSVVVNGRRGSQETQYF. Here the CDR3 DNA reads TGTGCCAGCAGCGTAGTAGTTAACGGACGCAGAGGGTCCCAAGAGACCCAGTACTTC.

The chain couples TRBV7-9 to TRBJ1-1; D gene ambiguous. V lost 2 bases to trimming and J lost 8 bases, with 30 bases between them. The CDR3 length is 19 residues. Germline CDR1 and CDR2: SEHNR and FQNEAQ (reference sequence). In DNA form, the CDR3 reads TGTGCCAGCAGCTTAAGCCCCCTTATGGGCAGCGCCCTAGCTGACGAAGCTTTCTTT. Protein product: CASSLSPLMGSALADEAFF. Complete variable domain (other parts from reference TRBV7-9 and TRBJ1-1): DTGVSQNPRHKITKRGQNVTFRCDPISEHNRLYWYRQTLGQGPEFLTYFQNEAQLEKSRLLSDRFSAERPKGSFSTLEIQRTEQGDSAMYLCASSLSPLMGSALADEAFFGQGTRLTVV.

The chain couples TRBV30 to TRBJ1-1; tentatively, D is TRBD1 (5 bases). The CDR3 runs 9 residues. Germline CDR1 GTSNPN, CDR2 SVGIG (reference sequence). Trimming pared 5 bases from V and 7 bases from J, leaving 5 bases between. The CDR3 here is CAWGGEAFF. The CDR3 DNA is TGTGCCTGGGGGGGTGAAGCTTTCTTT.

The chain uses TRBV29-1 and TRBJ1-1; D is uncertain. Per germline, CDR1 SQVTM and CDR2 ANQGSEA. The V gene lost 4 bases and the J gene lost 7 bases, with 7 bases spanning the gap. This CDR3 region has 10 residues. The CDR3 reads CSVVGYEAFF. The CDR3 bases are TGCAGCGTTGTCGGCTATGAAGCTTTCTTT.